This T cell receptor beta chain originates from a study of blood T cell repertoires in COVID-19. Background on the study: Samples taken during acute and convalescent COVID-19 were collected in the United States, Italy and Spain. T cells, B-cell-depleted T cells, or PBMCs supplied cDNA or gDNA.

Trimming stripped 1 base from V and 6 bases from J, with 11 bases between. CDR3 length: 14 amino acids. Germline values: CDR1 LGHDT, CDR2 YNNKEL (reference sequence). The protocol was immunoSEQ multiplex PCR, while the TCRdb copy is restricted to in-frame clones and leaves out a portion. Of 270,000 or so clones listed, approximately 83% are singletons. Sequencing used peripheral blood. The chain combines TRBV3-1 (or the pseudogene TRBV3-2) with TRBJ2-3; D gene uncertain. This receptor was obtained from a woman aged 45-65 years who had recovered from COVID-19. CDR3 nucleotide sequence: TGTGCCAGCAGCCAAGGCGCCCGCGCGGATACGCAGTATTTT. Protein sequence: CASSQGARADTQYF.